This T cell receptor beta chain was recovered during a study of T-cell memory formation after mild COVID-19. With 2 bases removed from V and 1 base from J, the gap between germline ends came to 7 bases. The CDR3 has 15 amino acids. Germline values: CDR1 SGHNT, CDR2 YYREEE (reference sequence). TCRdb re-analysed the 5' RACE reads in MiXCR, keeping a single row per CDR3 protein. The data show roughly 400,000 distinct CDR3 sequences, 15% to 20% seen once. In its sample, this clonotype was seen a few times. Its antigen is undetermined. Study-level points and caveats: Mainly CM and EM harbored the contracting CD4+ clones; mainly EMRA harbored the CD8+ ones. Clones shrinking from day 15 to 85 showed even CD4/CD8 mixes; later expanders tilted CD4+.

The source material was PBMCs or a T cell subset sorted from them (not recorded which). The sequence was collected from a man aged 18 to 35 who had mild COVID-19 (a few samples of this study predate the infection). Cell type and time point are not known. The chain employs TRBV5-4 and TRBJ2-6; possibly TRBD1 for D (5 bases). The CDR3 spells CASSFRDSGANVLTF. The CDR3 coding sequence is TGTGCCAGCAGCTTCAGGGATTCTGGGGCCAACGTCCTGACTTTC.